This T cell receptor beta chain was identified during a study of PD-1 blockade in classical Hodgkin lymphoma. Assay: immunoSEQ multiplex PCR; the TCRdb copy retains only in-frame clones and omits some. The sample lists some 90,000 clones, 92% occurring once. This CDR3 comprises 15 residues. Trimming removed 3 bases from V and 0 bases from J, with 9 bases in between. Germline V gene sequence: CDR1 GTSNPN, CDR2 SVGIG (reference sequence). Following autologous stem cell transplantation, relapse occurred in every patient, and exposure to brentuximab vedotin varied. This clone occurred once. This chain joins TRBV30 and TRBJ2-6; possibly TRBD1 or TRBD2 for D (5 bases each). The clonotype was recovered from a human donor with classical Hodgkin lymphoma. Specimen: peripheral blood mononuclear cells (PBMCs), collected before the second cycle of nivolumab. CDR3 nucleotides: TGTGCCTGGAGAGCAGGGAGCTCTGGGGCCAACGTCCTGACTTTC. It codes for CAWRAGSSGANVLTF.